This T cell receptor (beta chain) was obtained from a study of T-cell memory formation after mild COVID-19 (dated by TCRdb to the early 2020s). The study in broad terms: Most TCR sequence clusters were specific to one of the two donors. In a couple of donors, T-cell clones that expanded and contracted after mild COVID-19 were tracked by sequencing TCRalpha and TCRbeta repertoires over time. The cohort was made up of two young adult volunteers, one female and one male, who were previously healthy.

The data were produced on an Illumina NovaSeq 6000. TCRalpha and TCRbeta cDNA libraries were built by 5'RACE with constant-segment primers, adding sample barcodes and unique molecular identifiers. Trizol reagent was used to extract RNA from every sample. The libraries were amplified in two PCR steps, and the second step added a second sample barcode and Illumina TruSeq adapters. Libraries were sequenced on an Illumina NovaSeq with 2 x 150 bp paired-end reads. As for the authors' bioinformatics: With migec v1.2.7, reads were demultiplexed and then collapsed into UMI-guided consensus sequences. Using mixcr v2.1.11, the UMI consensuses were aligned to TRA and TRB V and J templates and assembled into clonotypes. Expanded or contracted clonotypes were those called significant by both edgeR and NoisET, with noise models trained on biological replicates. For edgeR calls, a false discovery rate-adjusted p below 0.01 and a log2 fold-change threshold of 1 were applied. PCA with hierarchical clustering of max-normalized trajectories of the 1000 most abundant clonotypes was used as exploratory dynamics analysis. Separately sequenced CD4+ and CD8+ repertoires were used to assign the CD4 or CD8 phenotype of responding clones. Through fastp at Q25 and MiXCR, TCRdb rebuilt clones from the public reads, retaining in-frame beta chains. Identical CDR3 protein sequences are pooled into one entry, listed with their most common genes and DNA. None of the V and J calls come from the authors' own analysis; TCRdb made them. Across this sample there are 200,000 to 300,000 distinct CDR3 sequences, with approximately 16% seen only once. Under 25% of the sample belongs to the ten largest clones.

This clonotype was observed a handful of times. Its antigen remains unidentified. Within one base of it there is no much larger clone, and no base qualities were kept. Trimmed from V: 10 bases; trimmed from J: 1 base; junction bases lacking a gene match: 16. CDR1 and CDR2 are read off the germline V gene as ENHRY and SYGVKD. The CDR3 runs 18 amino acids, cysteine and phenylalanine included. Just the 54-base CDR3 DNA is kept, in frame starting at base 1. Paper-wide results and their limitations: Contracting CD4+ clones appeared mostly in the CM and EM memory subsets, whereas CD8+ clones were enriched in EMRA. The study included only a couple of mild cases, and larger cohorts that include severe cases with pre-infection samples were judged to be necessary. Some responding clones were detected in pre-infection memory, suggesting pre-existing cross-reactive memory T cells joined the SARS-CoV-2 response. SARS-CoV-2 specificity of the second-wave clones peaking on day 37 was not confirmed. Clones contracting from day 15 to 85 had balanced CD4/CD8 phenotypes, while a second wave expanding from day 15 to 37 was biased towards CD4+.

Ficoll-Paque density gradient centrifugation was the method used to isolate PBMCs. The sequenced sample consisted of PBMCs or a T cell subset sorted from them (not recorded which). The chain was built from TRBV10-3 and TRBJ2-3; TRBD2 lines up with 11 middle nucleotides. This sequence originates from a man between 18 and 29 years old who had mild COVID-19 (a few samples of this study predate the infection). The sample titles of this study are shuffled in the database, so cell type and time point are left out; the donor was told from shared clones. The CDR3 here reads CATKGGLAVERGTDTQYF. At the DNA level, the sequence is TGTGCCACCAAGGGGGGACTAGCGGTCGAAAGGGGCACAGATACGCAGTATTTT.